This T cell receptor beta chain stems from a study of T cells in localized non-small cell lung cancer. Regarding the study as a whole: Uninvolved adjacent lung had higher T cell clonality than tumor and all other tissues. Heterogeneity remains possible, as sequencing covered one tumor region only. A median of 57 clones ranked among the top 100 in tumor appeared in adjacent lung.

CDR1 is SGHTA, CDR2 FQGNSA, per germline. The CDR3 contains 11 residues. V lost 2 bases, J lost 5 bases, and 3 bases lay in between. Libraries were prepared by immunoSEQ multiplex PCR; TCRdb keeps only in-frame clonotypes and omits some of them. The table shows about 24,000 clones, with around 90% occurring only once. In the case of this clone: Antigen unknown.

This chain joins TRBV7-2 and TRBJ2-5, with D unclear. The TCR comes from a man aged 40-75 years with stage I squamous cell lung carcinoma. Sequences were derived from peripheral blood, sampled before any cancer treatment. The CDR3 DNA follows: TGTGCCAGCAGCTTATATGAGACCCAGTACTTC. It translates to CASSLYETQYF.